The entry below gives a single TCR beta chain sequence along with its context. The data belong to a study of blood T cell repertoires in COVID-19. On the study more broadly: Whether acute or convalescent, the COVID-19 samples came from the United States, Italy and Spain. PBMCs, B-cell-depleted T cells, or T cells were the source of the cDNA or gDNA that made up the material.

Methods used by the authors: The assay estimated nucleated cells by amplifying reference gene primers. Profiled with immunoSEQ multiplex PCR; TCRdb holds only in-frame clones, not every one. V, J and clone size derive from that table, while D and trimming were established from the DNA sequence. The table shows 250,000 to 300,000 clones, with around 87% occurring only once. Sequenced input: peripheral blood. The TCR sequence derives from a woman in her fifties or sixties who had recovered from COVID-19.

The CDR3: CASTPGREGTEAFF. In DNA form, the CDR3 reads TGTGCCAGCACCCCCGGCAGGGAGGGGACTGAAGCTTTCTTT. This sequence joins TRBV27 and TRBJ1-1, with D possibly being TRBD1 (5 bases). Germline V gene sequence: CDR1 MNHEY, CDR2 SMNVEV (reference sequence). This CDR3 comprises 14 residues. Trimming removed 7 bases at V and 5 bases at J, with 17 bases between.